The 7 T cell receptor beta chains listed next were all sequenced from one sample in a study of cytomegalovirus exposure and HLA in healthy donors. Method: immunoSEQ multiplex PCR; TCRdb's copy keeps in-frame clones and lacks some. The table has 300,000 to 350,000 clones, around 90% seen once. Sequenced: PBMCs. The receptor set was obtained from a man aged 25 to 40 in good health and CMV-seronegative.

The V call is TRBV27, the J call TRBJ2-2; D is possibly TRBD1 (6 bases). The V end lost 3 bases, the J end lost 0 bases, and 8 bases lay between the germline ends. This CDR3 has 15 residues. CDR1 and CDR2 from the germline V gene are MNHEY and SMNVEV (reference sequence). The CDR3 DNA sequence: TGTGCCAGCAGTTTGGACAGTACGAACACCGGGGAGCTGTTTTTT. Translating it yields CASSLDSTNTGELFF.

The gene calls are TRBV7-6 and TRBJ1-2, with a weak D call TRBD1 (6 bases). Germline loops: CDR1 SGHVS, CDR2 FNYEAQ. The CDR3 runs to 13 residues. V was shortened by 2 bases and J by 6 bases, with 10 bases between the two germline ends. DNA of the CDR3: TGTGCCAGCAGCTTATTAACAGGGAATGGCTACACCTTC. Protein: CASSLLTGNGYTF.

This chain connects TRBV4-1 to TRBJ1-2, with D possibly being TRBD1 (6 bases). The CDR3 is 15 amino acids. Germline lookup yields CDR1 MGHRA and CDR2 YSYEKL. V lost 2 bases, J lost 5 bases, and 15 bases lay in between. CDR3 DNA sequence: TGCGCCAGCAGCCAACCAGGGGCAGGCCCTTATGGCTACACCTTC. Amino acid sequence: CASSQPGAGPYGYTF.

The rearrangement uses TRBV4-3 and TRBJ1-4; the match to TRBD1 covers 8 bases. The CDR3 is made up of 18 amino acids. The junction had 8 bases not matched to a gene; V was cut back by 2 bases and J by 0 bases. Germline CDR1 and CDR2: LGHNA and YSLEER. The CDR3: CASSQSTGGKATNEKLFF. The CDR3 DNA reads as TGCGCCAGCAGCCAATCCACAGGGGGAAAAGCAACTAATGAAAAACTGTTTTTT.

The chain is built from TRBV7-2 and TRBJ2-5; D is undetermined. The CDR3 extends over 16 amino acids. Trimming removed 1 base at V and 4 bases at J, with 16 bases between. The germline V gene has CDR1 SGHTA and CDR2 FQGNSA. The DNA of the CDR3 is TGTGCCAGCAGCTTAGAGGAACCTCGGCGAGGAGAGACCCAGTACTTC. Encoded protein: CASSLEEPRRGETQYF. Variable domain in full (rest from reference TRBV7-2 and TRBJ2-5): GAGVSQSPSNKVTEKGKDVELRCDPISGHTALYWYRQSLGQGLEFLIYFQGNSAPDKSGLPSDRFSAERTGGSVSTLTIQRTQQEDSAVYLCASSLEEPRRGETQYFGPGTRLLVL.

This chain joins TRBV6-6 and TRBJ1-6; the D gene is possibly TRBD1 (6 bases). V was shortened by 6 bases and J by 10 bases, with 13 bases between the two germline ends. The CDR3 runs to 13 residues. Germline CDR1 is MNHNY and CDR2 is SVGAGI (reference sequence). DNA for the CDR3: TGTGCCAGCAGCTTCGACAGGTACTCACCCCTCCACTTT. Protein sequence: CASSFDRYSPLHF.

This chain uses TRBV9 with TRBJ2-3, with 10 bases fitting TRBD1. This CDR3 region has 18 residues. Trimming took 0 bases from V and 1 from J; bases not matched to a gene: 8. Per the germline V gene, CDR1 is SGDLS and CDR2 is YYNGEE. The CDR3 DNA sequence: TGTGCCAGCAGCGTAGTCGGGGACAGGGGAAGAGGCACAGATACGCAGTATTTT. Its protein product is CASSVVGDRGRGTDTQYF.